Included here is one TCR beta chain sequence, with context. As yet, its antigen is unknown. This specimen comes from a study of T cells in Graves' hyperthyroidism and ophthalmopathy. CDR3 length: 15 amino acids. CDR1 is LNHDA and CDR2 is SQIVND in the germline V gene (reference sequence). V dropped 3 bases and J dropped 3 bases, with 14 bases sitting between them. The study based diagnoses on clinical symptoms, serum thyroxine and TRAb, thyroid ultrasound and orbital computed tomography. Points from the study as a whole: From stable hyperthyroidism, ophthalmopathy was set apart by a 13 V-J model.

Using RNA transcripts as the source, TCR beta CDR3 regions were amplified. In the first-round RT-PCR of the TCR CDR3, the HTBI primer set was used. TCRdb itself ran the multiplex PCR reads through MiXCR, one entry per CDR3 protein. The sample holds fewer than 800,000 distinct CDR3 sequences; about 16% are singletons and the top ten take approximately 8.4%. This receptor was obtained from a man younger than 35 with Graves' hyperthyroidism. The sequenced material came from blood. The chain couples TRBV19 to TRBJ1-1; D may be TRBD1 (5 bases). The CDR3 here is CASSIGGIPYTEAFF. CDR3 nucleotide sequence: TGTGCCAGTAGTATTGGGGGAATTCCTTACACTGAAGCTTTCTTT. Full variable domain (missing parts from reference TRBV19 and TRBJ1-1): DGGITQSPKYLFRKEGQNVTLSCEQNLNHDAMYWYRQDPGQGLRLIYYSQIVNDFQKGDIAEGYSVSREKKESFPLTVTSAQKNPTAFYLCASSIGGIPYTEAFFGQGTRLTVV.